A single sample is the source of the 19 T cell receptor beta chains below, sequenced in a study of lymphopenia after photon versus proton radiotherapy. Using immunoSEQ multiplex PCR, the repertoire was profiled, and TCRdb retains in-frame clones only, with some absent. Among about 42,000 clones listed, about four fifths were seen once. This material consisted of peripheral blood, taken from a patient treated with proton-based radiotherapy. The source is a woman in her 70s with pancreatic cancer.

J is TRBJ2-1 and V is TRBV6-6; 9 nucleotides line up with TRBD1. The CDR3 loop spans 14 amino acids. Germline CDR1 is MNHNY and CDR2 is SVGAGI (reference sequence). Trimming cost V 2 bases and J 13 bases; bases outside gene matches: 9. The CDR3 protein is CASSYASPGQGQFF. DNA of the CDR3: TGTGCCAGCAGTTACGCCTCCCCGGGACAGGGTCAGTTCTTC.

V gene TRBV5-1 combines with J gene TRBJ2-7, with 10 bases matching TRBD2. The V gene end was trimmed by 3 bases and the J gene end by 1 base; junction bases not matched to a gene: 7. CDR1 is SGHRS, CDR2 YFSETQ, per germline. This CDR3 region has 16 residues. CDR3 sequence reads: CASSSTGTSESYEQYF. The DNA of the CDR3 is TGCGCCAGCAGCTCTACCGGGACTAGCGAATCCTACGAGCAGTACTTC. Together with reference TRBV5-1 and TRBJ2-7, the CDR3 gives the full variable domain: KAGVTQTPRYLIKTRGQQVTLSCSPISGHRSVSWYQQTPGQGLQFLFEYFSETQRNKGNFPGRFSGRQFSNSRSEMNVSTLELGDSALYLCASSSTGTSESYEQYFGPGTRLTVT.

The chain employs TRBV9 and TRBJ1-3, with unresolved D. Between the trimmed V and J ends, which lost 3 bases and 7 bases, there was a span of 8 bases. Germline V gene sequence: CDR1 SGDLS, CDR2 YYNGEE. This CDR3 spans 12 amino acids. CDR3 nucleotide sequence: TGTGCCAGCAGCGCCGAAGCCAACACCATATATTTT. It specifies CASSAEANTIYF.

The CDR3 is CASRGTGIDNQPQHF. DNA for the CDR3: TGTGCCAGCAGGGGGACAGGAATTGACAATCAGCCCCAGCATTTT. The chain uses TRBV6-1 and TRBJ1-5, with 8 bases fitting TRBD1. There are 15 residues in the CDR3. The germline gives CDR1 MNHNS, CDR2 SASEGT. With V trimmed by 6 bases and J by 3 bases, 7 bases remained unmatched.

The chain combines TRBV28 with TRBJ1-2, with 11 bases matching TRBD1. The CDR3 extends over 17 amino acids. Germline trimming cut 1 base from V and 8 bases from J; bases unmatched to any gene: 12. CDR1 MDHEN and CDR2 SYDVKM come from the germline V gene. DNA for the CDR3: TGTGCCAGCAGTTTATCCCCTTCCCCGGGACAGGGGGGCGGCTACACCTTC. Translated, it gives CASSLSPSPGQGGGYTF.

This rearrangement joins TRBV11-2 to TRBJ2-7; D remains unclear. Trimming took 0 bases from V and 6 from J, leaving 9 bases between them. The CDR3 totals 13 residues. The germline gives CDR1 SGHAT, CDR2 FQNNGV. CDR3 in amino acids: CASSLDRSREQYF. CDR3 nucleotide sequence: TGTGCCAGCAGCTTAGATCGTAGTCGCGAGCAGTACTTC. Full variable domain (missing parts from reference TRBV11-2 and TRBJ2-7): EAGVAQSPRYKIIEKRQSVAFWCNPISGHATLYWYQQILGQGPKLLIQFQNNGVVDDSQLPKDRFSAERLKGVDSTLKIQPAKLEDSAVYLCASSLDRSREQYFGPGTRLTVT.

The CDR3 spells CASKIDSSHEQYF. The DNA of the CDR3 is TGTGCCAGCAAAATAGACAGTAGCCACGAGCAGTACTTC. V and J are TRBV28 and TRBJ2-7; the D gene is possibly TRBD1 (5 bases). Per germline, CDR1 MDHEN and CDR2 SYDVKM. The germline V and J ends were trimmed by 7 bases and 5 bases, with 15 bases remaining between them. The CDR3 sequence is 13 residues long.

This chain uses TRBV2 with TRBJ1-4; 10 bases match TRBD1. The CDR3 sequence is 17 residues long. Germline V gene lookup returns CDR1 SNHLY and CDR2 FYNNEI. V was pared by 7 bases and J by 2 bases, with 10 bases of the junction left unmatched. The CDR3 loop reads CASTRGQGILTNEKLFF. CDR3 DNA sequence: TGTGCCAGCACTAGGGGACAGGGGATCTTGACTAATGAAAAACTGTTTTTT.

The gene calls are TRBV5-1 and TRBJ2-7, with D possibly called TRBD1 or TRBD2 (5 bases each). Trimming removed 4 bases at V and 4 bases at J, with 12 bases between. The CDR3 loop spans 13 amino acids. Per germline, CDR1 SGHRS and CDR2 YFSETQ. The CDR3 DNA is TGCGCCAGCAGCGAGGGACCGGATTACGAGCAGTACTTC. This gives the protein CASSEGPDYEQYF.

This chain joins TRBV7-2 and TRBJ1-3; the D gene is possibly TRBD1 (5 bases). Trimming removed 1 base from V and 0 bases from J, with 13 bases in between. CDR3 length: 17 amino acids. Germline V gene lookup returns CDR1 SGHTA and CDR2 FQGNSA. CDR3 sequence reads: CASSLVSGVSSGNTIYF. CDR3 coding DNA: TGTGCCAGCAGCTTAGTCTCGGGGGTGAGCTCTGGAAACACCATATATTTT.

The chain is built from TRBV4-3 and TRBJ2-1; 8 nucleotides align to TRBD2. The CDR3 has 18 residues. J lost 10 bases, V lost 0 bases, and 17 bases had no gene match. Germline V gene data show CDR1 as LGHNA and CDR2 as YSLEER. CDR3 nucleotides: TGCGCCAGCAGCCAAGATAGGGGAGGGACTAGTACTTCTGGAGAGCAGTTCTTC. It encodes CASSQDRGGTSTSGEQFF.

The CDR3 reads CASSSQGYEQYF. The CDR3 DNA is TGTGCCAGCAGCTCACAGGGGTACGAGCAGTACTTC. V gene TRBV11-1 combines with J gene TRBJ2-7, with 7 bases that match TRBD1. CDR3 size: 12 residues. From germline, CDR1 is SGHAT and CDR2 FQDESV (reference sequence). V shed 4 bases, J shed 4 bases, and the junction held 1 base outside the gene matches.

This clone is a singleton in its sample. The rearrangement links TRBV7-8 to TRBJ2-7; unclear D gene. This CDR3 is built from 14 residues. Germline V gene sequence: CDR1 SGHVS, CDR2 FQNEAQ. Trimming removed 1 base at V and 6 bases at J, with 13 bases between. In nucleotides, the CDR3 is TGTGCCAGCAGCTTAGAGTTCTCTACGGGCGAGCAGTACTTC. It encodes CASSLEFSTGEQYF.

V and J are TRBV7-9 and TRBJ1-1; D is perhaps TRBD1 (6 bases). The CDR3 extends over 15 amino acids. Trimming pared 5 bases from V and 4 bases from J, leaving 17 bases between. Germline values: CDR1 SEHNR, CDR2 FQNEAQ (reference sequence). CDR3 sequence (DNA): TGTGCCAGCAGCCGACAAACGACAGGCCGCACTGAAGCTTTCTTT. This gives the protein CASSRQTTGRTEAFF.

This clone was detected a few times. The CDR3 protein is CASSKDRYEQFF. In nucleotides, the CDR3 is TGTGCCAGTAGTAAGGACAGGTATGAGCAGTTCTTC. The chain employs TRBV19 and TRBJ2-1, with 7 bases that match TRBD1. V shed 4 bases, J shed 8 bases, and the junction held 2 bases outside the gene matches. The CDR3 consists of 12 residues. The germline V gene has CDR1 LNHDA and CDR2 SQIVND (reference sequence).

The chain couples TRBV15 to TRBJ1-1; D is ambiguous. Trimming removed 1 base from V and 6 bases from J, with 9 bases in between. The germline gives CDR1 LNHNV, CDR2 YYDKDF (reference sequence). The CDR3 extends over 13 amino acids. CDR3 coding DNA: TGTGCCACCAGCAGAGTGGTCGAGTCTGAAGCTTTCTTT. Protein: CATSRVVESEAFF.

The chain employs TRBV5-1 and TRBJ1-1; maybe TRBD1 (5 bases). CDR1 is SGHRS and CDR2 is YFSETQ in the germline V gene. The CDR3 consists of 15 residues. Trimming stripped 0 bases from V and 1 base from J, with 10 bases between. CDR3 sequence (DNA): TGCGCCAGCAGCTTGGCCTACGGGGCGAACACTGAAGCTTTCTTT. It yields the protein CASSLAYGANTEAFF. The complete variable domain, with remaining parts taken from reference TRBV5-1 and TRBJ1-1, reads KAGVTQTPRYLIKTRGQQVTLSCSPISGHRSVSWYQQTPGQGLQFLFEYFSETQRNKGNFPGRFSGRQFSNSRSEMNVSTLELGDSALYLCASSLAYGANTEAFFGQGTRLTVV.

V usage is TRBV9 and J usage is TRBJ2-7, with D possibly being TRBD1 (5 bases). The germline CDR1 and CDR2 sequences are SGDLS and YYNGEE. V lost 2 bases and J 6 bases, leaving 18 bases between the germline ends. The CDR3 length is 15 residues. CDR3 nucleotide sequence: TGTGCCAGCAGCGTCTCCTGGGGCCTCGGTGGCGAGCAGTACTTC. Residues: CASSVSWGLGGEQYF. The full variable domain, its missing parts supplied by reference TRBV9 and TRBJ2-7, is DSGVTQTPKHLITATGQRVTLRCSPRSGDLSVYWYQQSLDQGLQFLIQYYNGEERAKGNILERFSAQQFPDLHSELNLSSLELGDSALYFCASSVSWGLGGEQYFGPGTRLTVT.

This chain joins TRBV4-1 and TRBJ1-2; D might be TRBD1 (6 bases). The CDR3 loop spans 15 amino acids. The ends were cut back, 1 base at V and 0 bases at J, with 9 bases in the middle. CDR1 and CDR2 (germline): MGHRA, YSYEKL. The CDR3 is CASSQGGGANYGYTF. The CDR3 coding sequence is TGCGCCAGCAGCCAAGGAGGGGGGGCTAACTATGGCTACACCTTC.